Described below is a single T cell receptor (beta chain) sequence and its context. After removal of 8 bases from V and 8 bases from J, the junction contained 11 bases not matched to a gene. Looked up from germline, CDR1 is MNHEY and CDR2 is SMNVEV (reference sequence). The CDR3 has 14 residues. The data originate from a study of CD8+CD57+ T cells in acquired aplastic anemia. Across the study: Roughly 9.8 million reads, on average, were obtained for CD4+ cells from healthy donors.

Genomic DNA constituted the template upon which TCR beta VDJ and CDR3 profiling was performed. TCRdb itself ran the reads through MiXCR, one entry per CDR3 protein. The data contain some 180,000 distinct CDR3 sequences, less than 55% of them seen just once; the ten biggest clones take up approximately 2.9%. The specimen sequenced was sorted CD4+, CD8+, or CD8+CD57+ T cells (not recorded which) from PBMCs. The source of this sequence is a human donor in good health. V usage is TRBV27 and J usage is TRBJ2-5; TRBD2 aligns across 10 bases. The CDR3 nucleotides are TGTGCCAGCGCAGCTAGCGGGAGAAGCAGAACCCAGTACTTC. Translation gives CASAASGRSRTQYF.